The 21 T cell receptor beta chains reported below all come from one sample, sequenced in a study of cytomegalovirus exposure and HLA in healthy donors. Method: immunoSEQ multiplex PCR; TCRdb's copy keeps in-frame clones and lacks some. The data hold tens of thousands of clones, with approximately 95% observed a single time. The sample was PBMCs. These receptors came from a woman between 18 and 29 years old in good health and CMV-seronegative.

This CDR3 reads CASSVGTGGTDTQYF. In nucleotides, the CDR3 is TGTGCCAGCAGTGTCGGGACAGGGGGCACAGATACGCAGTATTTT. The genes are TRBV6-4 and TRBJ2-3; 10 bases match TRBD1. The CDR3 covers 15 residues. Germline loops: CDR1 MRHNA, CDR2 SNTAGT. V dropped 4 bases and J dropped 1; count of bases not matched to a gene: 2.

The genes are TRBV27 and TRBJ2-5, with TRBD1 identical over 10 bases. The germline CDR1 and CDR2 sequences are MNHEY and SMNVEV (reference sequence). The CDR3 consists of 19 residues. J lost 0 bases, V lost 1 base, and 11 bases had no gene match. CDR3 nucleotides: TGTGCCAGCAGTTTATTTCCTACAGGGACAGGGGCCAACCAAGAGACCCAGTACTTC. Amino acids: CASSLFPTGTGANQETQYF.

In its sample, this clone was seen once. The chain uses TRBV27 and TRBJ1-6, with no clear D. CDR3 length equals 13 residues. V shed 6 bases and J shed 7 bases, with 10 bases lying between them. The germline CDR1 and CDR2 sequences are MNHEY and SMNVEV (reference sequence). The CDR3 loop reads CASSQTANSPLHF. DNA of the CDR3: TGTGCCAGCAGCCAAACAGCAAATTCACCCCTCCACTTT.

The DNA of the CDR3 is TGTGCCAGCAGTCCCAGCGGGGGAGGGTACAATGAGCAGTTCTTC. Protein product: CASSPSGGGYNEQFF. V usage is TRBV9 and J usage is TRBJ2-1; 8 bases are shared with TRBD2. V lost 5 bases, J lost 4 bases, and 8 bases stayed unmatched. The CDR3 has 15 amino acids. Germline CDR1 reads SGDLS; CDR2 reads YYNGEE.

The chain combines TRBV15 with TRBJ2-7; D possibly corresponds to TRBD2 (7 bases). The germline V and J ends were trimmed by 0 bases and 5 bases, with 14 bases remaining between them. The CDR3 totals 15 residues. Germline V lookup: CDR1 LNHNV, CDR2 YYDKDF (reference sequence). The DNA of the CDR3 is TGTGCCACCAGCAGAGATCAGGCGGGGGCCAACGAGCAGTACTTC. Translated, it gives CATSRDQAGANEQYF.

The V gene is TRBV9, the J gene TRBJ2-2, with D perhaps TRBD2 (5 bases). The ends were cut back, 4 bases at V and 6 bases at J, with 22 bases in the middle. CDR1 and CDR2 (germline): SGDLS, YYNGEE. This CDR3 region has 17 residues. The CDR3 DNA reads as TGTGCCAGCAGCCCAACCGGGCGGGTGAGAGGTTCCGGGGAGCTGTTTTTT. Translating gives CASSPTGRVRGSGELFF.

The V call is TRBV6-5, the J call TRBJ1-1, with a weak D call TRBD1 (6 bases). This CDR3 has 15 residues. V was trimmed by 8 bases and J by 0 bases, leaving 16 bases between them. In germline, CDR1 is MNHEY, CDR2 SVGAGI. The CDR3 is CASLVGGGVNTEAFF. The CDR3 coding sequence is TGTGCCAGCTTAGTGGGAGGGGGAGTGAACACTGAAGCTTTCTTT.

V and J are TRBV6-5 and TRBJ2-5, with D uncertain. V was trimmed by 0 bases and J by 5 bases, leaving 7 bases between them. The CDR3 is made up of 13 amino acids. Germline CDR1 is MNHEY and CDR2 is SVGAGI. The CDR3 sequence is CASSYSSGETQYF. The CDR3 DNA is TGTGCCAGCAGTTACTCGTCCGGGGAGACCCAGTACTTC.

The rearrangement links TRBV11-3 to TRBJ2-4, with D perhaps matching TRBD2 (5 bases). The CDR3 spans 11 residues. The germline gives CDR1 SGHNT, CDR2 YENEEA. Trimming took off 8 bases at V and 7 bases at J, with 9 bases between the two ends. CDR3 sequence: CASRDRNIQYF. The CDR3, as DNA: TGTGCCAGCCGGGATAGGAACATTCAGTACTTC.

In its sample, this clone was seen once. The rearrangement joins TRBV29-1 to TRBJ1-2, with a possible D match to TRBD1 (6 bases). This CDR3 region has 17 residues. Germline-derived CDR1 and CDR2 are SQVTM and ANQGSEA. The V end was cut by 5 bases, the J end by 2 bases, with 24 bases between. CDR3 in DNA: TGCAGCGTTCCCGGGGGTCGGGGGGCTCAAATCAACTATGGCTACACCTTC. This codes for CSVPGGRGAQINYGYTF.

The chain is built from TRBV18 and TRBJ2-7, with 7 bases that match TRBD1. The trim removed 5 bases at V and 1 base at J, leaving 5 bases unmatched. Germline CDR1 KGHSH, CDR2 LQKENI. The CDR3 has 14 residues. CDR3 DNA: TGTGCCAGCTCAAAAGACAGGGTATCCTACGAGCAGTACTTC. Translating gives CASSKDRVSYEQYF.

This chain links TRBV7-2 with TRBJ2-5; TRBD2 aligns across 11 bases. From germline, CDR1 is SGHTA and CDR2 FQGNSA. V was pared by 2 bases and J by 5 bases, with 7 bases of the junction left unmatched. The CDR3 is made up of 16 amino acids. This CDR3 is CASSLPPSGRFETQYF. The CDR3 nucleotides read TGTGCCAGCAGCTTACCCCCTAGCGGGAGGTTCGAGACCCAGTACTTC.

About this clone: At one boundary the junction diverges from the germline segment, which might be a read error. The chain joins TRBV30 to TRBJ1-1; 8 nucleotides align to TRBD1. The CDR3 extends over 17 amino acids. Germline V lookup: CDR1 GTSNPN, CDR2 SVGIG (reference sequence). CDR3 region: CAWSLNRGFSMKTEAFF. CDR3 nucleotide sequence: TGTGCCTGGAGCCTAAACAGGGGGTTCTCAATGAAGACTGAAGCTTTCTTT.

This clone was recorded once. CDR3 loop: CASSLSVETGELFF. Here the CDR3 DNA reads TGTGCCAGCAGTTTATCCGTGGAGACCGGGGAGCTGTTTTTT. The chain combines TRBV28 with TRBJ2-2, with D unclear. Trimming pared 1 base from V and 5 bases from J, leaving 8 bases between. Germline CDR1 MDHEN, CDR2 SYDVKM. The CDR3 spans 14 residues. Full variable domain (outside the CDR3, taken from reference TRBV28 and TRBJ2-2): DVKVTQSSRYLVKRTGEKVFLECVQDMDHENMFWYRQDPGLGLRLIYFSYDVKMKEKGDIPEGYSVSREKKERFSLILESASTNQTSMYLCASSLSVETGELFFGEGSRLTVL.

The chain combines TRBV4-3 with TRBJ2-7; 8 bases agree with TRBD2. The CDR3 is made up of 16 amino acids. Germline V CDR1 and CDR2: LGHNA, YSLEER. Trimming took 3 bases from V and 4 from J; bases not matched to a gene: 11. CDR3 residues: CASSQITRGRPYEQYV. CDR3 sequence (DNA): TGCGCCAGCAGCCAGATTACCCGCGGGAGGCCTTACGAGCAGTACGTC.

The V gene is TRBV18, the J gene TRBJ1-6, with D possibly being TRBD1 (6 bases). V shed 4 bases and J shed 0 bases, with 10 bases lying between them. This CDR3 region has 16 residues. CDR1 and CDR2 (germline): KGHSH, LQKENI. The CDR3 region has the DNA TGTGCCAGCTCACGAGGACAGAGCTCCTATAATTCACCCCTCCACTTT. Translating gives CASSRGQSSYNSPLHF.

The chain is built from TRBV5-1 and TRBJ2-3; 9 nucleotides match TRBD2. Germline assignment: CDR1 SGHRS and CDR2 YFSETQ. This CDR3 is 16 amino acids long. Trimming took 4 bases from V and 6 from J; bases not matched to a gene: 12. DNA for the CDR3: TGCGCCAGCAGCCTCCCATTAGCGGGAGAGGAGGATACGCAGTATTTT. The encoded protein is CASSLPLAGEEDTQYF. Using reference TRBV5-1 and TRBJ2-3 for the parts outside the CDR3, the full variable domain is KAGVTQTPRYLIKTRGQQVTLSCSPISGHRSVSWYQQTPGQGLQFLFEYFSETQRNKGNFPGRFSGRQFSNSRSEMNVSTLELGDSALYLCASSLPLAGEEDTQYFGPGTRLTVL.

In its sample, this clone was seen once. The chain has TRBV19 and TRBJ2-7; 9 bases match TRBD1. The trim removed 6 bases at V and 2 bases at J, leaving 14 bases unmatched. From germline, CDR1 is LNHDA and CDR2 SQIVND (reference sequence). This CDR3 region has 17 residues. The CDR3 loop is CASSPDWRQGVPYEQYF. The DNA for the CDR3 is TGTGCCAGTAGCCCAGACTGGAGACAGGGGGTTCCCTACGAGCAGTACTTC.

This rearrangement joins TRBV27 to TRBJ2-5, with TRBD1 identical over 8 bases. This CDR3 comprises 16 residues. V was pared by 5 bases and J by 1 base, with 9 bases of the junction left unmatched. The V gene's germline CDR1 is MNHEY and CDR2 SMNVEV (reference sequence). CDR3 region: CASSTTRDRSQETQYF. CDR3 coding DNA: TGTGCCAGCAGTACGACCCGGGACAGGTCCCAAGAGACCCAGTACTTC.

J is TRBJ2-5 and V is TRBV7-9; D might be TRBD2 (6 bases). The V and J ends lost 4 bases and 3 bases respectively, with 12 bases between them. Germline V gene sequence: CDR1 SEHNR, CDR2 FQNEAQ (reference sequence). The CDR3 contains 14 residues. The CDR3 sequence: CASSSRSGEETQYF. The CDR3 coding sequence is TGTGCCAGCAGCTCGCGTTCGGGGGAAGAGACCCAGTACTTC.

The chain couples TRBV27 to TRBJ2-3; 7 bases are shared with TRBD1. The trim removed 4 bases at V and 1 base at J, leaving 8 bases unmatched. Germline V gene sequence: CDR1 MNHEY, CDR2 SMNVEV (reference sequence). The CDR3 sequence is 16 residues long. The CDR3 protein is CASSSQTGLRTDTQYF. The CDR3 DNA reads TGTGCCAGCAGTTCCCAGACAGGGCTCCGCACAGATACGCAGTATTTT.